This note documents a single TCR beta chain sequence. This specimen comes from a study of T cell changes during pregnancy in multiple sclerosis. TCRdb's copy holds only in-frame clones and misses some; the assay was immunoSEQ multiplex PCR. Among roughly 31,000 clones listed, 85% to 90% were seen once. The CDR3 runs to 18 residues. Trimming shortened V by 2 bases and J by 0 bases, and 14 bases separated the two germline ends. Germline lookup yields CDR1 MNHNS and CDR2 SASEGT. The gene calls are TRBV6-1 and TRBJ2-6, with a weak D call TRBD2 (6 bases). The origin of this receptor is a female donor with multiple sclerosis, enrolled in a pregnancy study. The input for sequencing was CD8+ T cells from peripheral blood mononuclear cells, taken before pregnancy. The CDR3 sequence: CASSEKGWGGSGANVLTF. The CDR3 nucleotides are TGTGCCAGCAGTGAAAAGGGTTGGGGAGGCTCTGGGGCCAACGTCCTGACTTTC.